This TCR beta chain derives from a study of T cells of healthy individuals (dated by TCRdb to 2017 to 2018). For this clonotype: What antigen it recognizes has not been identified. No clone much larger than this one lies a single base away; base qualities are absent.

The library was built by means of 5' RACE. Sequencing instrument: Illumina MiSeq. The raw public reads went through TCRdb reprocessing: fastp at Q25, MiXCR clone calling, in-frame beta chains kept. Rows with a matching CDR3 protein are joined into one entry that keeps the most common DNA and genes. The sample yields tens of thousands of distinct CDR3 sequences; more than 4.5% were counted once. Roughly 7.1% of the sample belongs to the ten largest clones. There are 11 amino acids in the CDR3, from cysteine to phenylalanine inclusive. Just CDR3 DNA is preserved here, 33 bases in frame from base 1. Trimming takes 5 bases from V and 13 bases from J, and the germline ends sit 15 bases apart. The germline V gene encodes CDR1 GTSNPN and CDR2 SVGIG (reference sequence).

This sequence was found in a female donor in good health. Recombination linked TRBV30 to TRBJ2-1; D gene: possibly TRBD2, on 6 matching bases. The DNA is TGTGCCTGGCTGTCGGGACTGCTTCAGTTCTTC. Its translation is CAWLSGLLQFF.